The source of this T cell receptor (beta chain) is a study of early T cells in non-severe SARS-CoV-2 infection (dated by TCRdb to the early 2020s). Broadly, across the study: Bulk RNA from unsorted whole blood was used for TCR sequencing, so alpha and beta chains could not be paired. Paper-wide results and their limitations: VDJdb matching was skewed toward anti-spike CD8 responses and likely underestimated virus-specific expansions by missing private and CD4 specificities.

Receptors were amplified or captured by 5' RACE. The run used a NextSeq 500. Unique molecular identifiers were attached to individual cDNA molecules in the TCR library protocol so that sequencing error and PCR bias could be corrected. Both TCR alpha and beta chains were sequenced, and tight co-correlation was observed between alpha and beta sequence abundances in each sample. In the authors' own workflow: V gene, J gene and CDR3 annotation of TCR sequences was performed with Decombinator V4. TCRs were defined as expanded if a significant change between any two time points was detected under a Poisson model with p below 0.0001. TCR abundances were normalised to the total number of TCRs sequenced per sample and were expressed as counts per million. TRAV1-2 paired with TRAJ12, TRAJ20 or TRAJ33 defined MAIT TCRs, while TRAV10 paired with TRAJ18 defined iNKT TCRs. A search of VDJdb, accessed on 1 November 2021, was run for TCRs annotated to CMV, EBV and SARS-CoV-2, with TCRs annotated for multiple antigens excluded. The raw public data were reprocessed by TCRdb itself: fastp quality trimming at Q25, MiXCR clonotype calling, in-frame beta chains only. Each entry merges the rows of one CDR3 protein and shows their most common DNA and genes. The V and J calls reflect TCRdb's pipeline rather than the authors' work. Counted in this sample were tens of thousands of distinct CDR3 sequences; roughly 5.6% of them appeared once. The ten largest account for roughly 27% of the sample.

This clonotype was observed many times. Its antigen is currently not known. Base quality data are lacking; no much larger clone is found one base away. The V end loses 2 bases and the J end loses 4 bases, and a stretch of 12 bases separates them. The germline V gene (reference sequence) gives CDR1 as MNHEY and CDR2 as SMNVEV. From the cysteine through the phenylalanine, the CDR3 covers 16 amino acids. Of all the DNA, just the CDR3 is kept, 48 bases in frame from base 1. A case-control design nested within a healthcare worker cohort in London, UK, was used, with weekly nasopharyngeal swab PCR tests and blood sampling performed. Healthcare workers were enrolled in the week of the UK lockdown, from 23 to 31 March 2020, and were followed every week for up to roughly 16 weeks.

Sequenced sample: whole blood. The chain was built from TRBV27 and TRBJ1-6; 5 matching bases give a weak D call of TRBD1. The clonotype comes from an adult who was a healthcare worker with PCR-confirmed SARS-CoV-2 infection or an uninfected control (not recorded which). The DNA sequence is TGTGCCAGCAGTTTAGGTGGGGGGAGTTATAATTCACCCCTCCACTTT. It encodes CASSLGGGSYNSPLHF.